This is a list of T cell receptor beta chains from one sample in a study of blood T cell repertoires in COVID-19. TCRdb's table, derived via immunoSEQ multiplex PCR, lists solely in-frame clones and lacks some. Found here are 37,000 or so clones, more than 75% of them singletons; the top ten hold about 63%. The sample taken for sequencing was peripheral blood. The receptors here all came from a man in his 70s with acute or convalescent COVID-19. Each CDR3 is given with its conserved first and last residue. Each record gives: D gene, V gene, J gene, clone size, CDR3 protein, CDR3 DNA. The D gene is left open where the match is weak. Clone size is given for some rows only: seen once, a few or many times, or a class if the clone is expanded.

D gene: NA
V gene: TRBV6-2/TRBV6-3
J gene: TRBJ2-3
clone size: NA
CDR3 protein: CASSYYFRGSARDTQYF
CDR3 DNA: TGTGCCAGCAGTTACTATTTCAGGGGTTCGGCTCGGGATACGCAGTATTTT

D gene: NA
V gene: TRBV28
J gene: TRBJ1-1
clone size: NA
CDR3 protein: CASSFLDSLNTEAFF
CDR3 DNA: TGTGCCAGCAGTTTCCTGGACAGTTTGAACACTGAAGCTTTCTTT

D gene: NA
V gene: TRBV6-5
J gene: TRBJ1-6
clone size: NA
CDR3 protein: CASRLGQKNSPLHF
CDR3 DNA: TGTGCCAGCAGGCTTGGACAGAAAAATTCACCCCTCCACTTT

D gene: NA
V gene: TRBV7-2
J gene: TRBJ2-7
clone size: NA
CDR3 protein: CASSSQRRIDEQYF
CDR3 DNA: TGTGCCAGCAGCTCCCAAAGGAGGATCGACGAGCAGTACTTC

D gene: TRBD2
V gene: TRBV4-3
J gene: TRBJ2-5
clone size: NA
CDR3 protein: CASSQSGLAGGKQETQYF
CDR3 DNA: TGCGCCAGCAGCCAGTCGGGACTAGCGGGGGGGAAACAAGAGACCCAGTACTTC

D gene: NA
V gene: TRBV2
J gene: TRBJ1-6
clone size: NA
CDR3 protein: CASSEGTLRSPLHF
CDR3 DNA: TGTGCCAGCAGTGAAGGGACATTAAGGTCACCCCTCCACTTT

D gene: TRBD1
V gene: TRBV27
J gene: TRBJ2-7
clone size: NA
CDR3 protein: CASSNTGTGPYEQYF
CDR3 DNA: TGTGCCAGCAGTAACACCGGGACAGGGCCCTACGAGCAGTACTTC

D gene: NA
V gene: TRBV6-2/TRBV6-3
J gene: TRBJ1-1
clone size: NA
CDR3 protein: CASSPGKLGTEAFF
CDR3 DNA: TGTGCCAGCAGTCCGGGAAAGTTGGGAACTGAAGCTTTCTTT

D gene: TRBD1
V gene: TRBV4-3
J gene: TRBJ2-2
clone size: few
CDR3 protein: CASSRRPQGARTGELFF
CDR3 DNA: TGCGCCAGCAGCCGCAGGCCTCAGGGGGCGCGAACCGGGGAGCTGTTTTTT

D gene: NA
V gene: TRBV7-9
J gene: TRBJ1-2
clone size: NA
CDR3 protein: CASSLGREGGYTF
CDR3 DNA: TGTGCCAGCAGCTTAGGCAGGGAAGGCGGCTACACCTTC